The next 3 T cell receptor beta chains were all read from a single sample in a study of T cell responses to AZD1222 COVID-19 vaccine. Assay used: immunoSEQ multiplex PCR; TCRdb lists only in-frame clones, some missing. The table has about 140,000 clones, approximately 89% seen once. The material sequenced was peripheral blood, taken on day 0 of AZD1222 vaccination. All receptors derive from an adult in good health.

J is TRBJ2-7 and V is TRBV11-3; D is uncertain. V was cut by 1 base and J by 3 bases, with 7 bases left in between. Germline-derived CDR1 and CDR2 are SGHNT and YENEEA. The CDR3 has 13 residues. The CDR3 nucleotides are TGTGCCAGCAGCTTAGGGCGGTACTACGAGCAGTACTTC. Translation gives CASSLGRYYEQYF. The full variable domain, completed using reference TRBV11-3 and TRBJ2-7, is EAGVVQSPRYKIIEKKQPVAFWCNPISGHNTLYWYLQNLGQGPELLIRYENEEAVDDSQLPKDRFSAERLKGVDSTLKIQPAELGDSAVYLCASSLGRYYEQYFGPGTRLTVT.

The chain is built from TRBV5-4 and TRBJ1-6; D ambiguous. V dropped 3 bases and J dropped 5 bases, with 15 bases sitting between them. Germline CDR1 is SGHNT and CDR2 is YYREEE (reference sequence). This CDR3 region has 16 residues. This CDR3 reads CASSWGTSADNSPLHF. CDR3 nucleotide sequence: TGTGCCAGCAGCTGGGGAACGTCAGCGGATAATTCACCCCTCCACTTT.

The V call is TRBV9, the J call TRBJ2-6, with no clear D. This CDR3 comprises 19 residues. Deletions cut 3 bases from V and 0 bases from J, with 19 bases between. Per the germline V gene, CDR1 is SGDLS and CDR2 is YYNGEE. The CDR3 bases are TGTGCCAGCAGCGGAGGAAAGGCCAGTCTTATCTCTGGGGCCAACGTCCTGACTTTC. Amino acid sequence: CASSGGKASLISGANVLTF.